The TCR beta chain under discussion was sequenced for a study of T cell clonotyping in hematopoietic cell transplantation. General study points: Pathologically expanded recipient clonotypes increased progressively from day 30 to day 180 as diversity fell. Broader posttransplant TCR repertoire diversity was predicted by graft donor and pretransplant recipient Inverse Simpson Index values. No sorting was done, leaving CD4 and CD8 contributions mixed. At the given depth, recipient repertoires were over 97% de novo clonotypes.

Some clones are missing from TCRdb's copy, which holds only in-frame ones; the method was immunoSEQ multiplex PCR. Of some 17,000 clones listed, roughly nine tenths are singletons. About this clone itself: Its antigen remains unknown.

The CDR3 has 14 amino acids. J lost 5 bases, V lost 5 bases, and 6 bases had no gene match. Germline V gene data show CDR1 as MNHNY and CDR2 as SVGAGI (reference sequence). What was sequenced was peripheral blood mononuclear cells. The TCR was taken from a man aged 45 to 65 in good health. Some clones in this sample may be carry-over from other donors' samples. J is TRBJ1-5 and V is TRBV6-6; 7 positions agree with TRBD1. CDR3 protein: CASSRDRDDQPQHF. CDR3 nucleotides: TGTGCCAGCAGTCGCGACAGGGACGATCAGCCCCAGCATTTT.